Below, 12 T cell receptor beta chains from the same sample are listed, as sequenced in a study of blood T cells in healthy people across ages. Together with a sample-barcoded 5' primer, a J-beta primer mix was included in a second PCR lasting about 7 to 11 cycles. From the 5' RACE reads, TCRdb called clonotypes with MiXCR, one entry per CDR3 protein. This sample has 950,000 to 1,200,000 distinct CDR3 sequences, with roughly two fifths found just once. Sample: blood. All receptors come from a man aged 18 to 29 in good health.

V and J are TRBV5-1 and TRBJ1-2, with D perhaps TRBD1 (5 bases). V gave up 0 bases and J gave up 3 bases, with 12 bases separating them. Germline loops: CDR1 SGHRS, CDR2 YFSETQ. CDR3 length equals 15 residues. CDR3 DNA: TGCGCCAGCAGCTTGGAAGTAGGGACCTACTATGGCTACACCTTC. As protein: CASSLEVGTYYGYTF.

Comments on this clonotype: Being one base from a much bigger clone, this may be a read error. This chain uses TRBV4-1 with TRBJ2-1, with D tentatively TRBD2 (6 bases). The J call may be mistaken, given a closer DNA end match to TRBJ2-7. Germline V lookup: CDR1 MGHRA, CDR2 YSYEKL. The CDR3 runs 16 residues. CDR3 DNA sequence: TGCGCCAGCAGCCAAGCCTGGGACTTGAACTCCAATGAGCAGTACTTC. Protein: CASSQAWDLNSNEQYF.

The rearrangement uses TRBV5-1 and TRBJ2-5, with a possible D match to TRBD1 (6 bases). The CDR3 covers 14 residues. The germline V and J ends were trimmed by 5 bases and 2 bases, with 13 bases remaining between them. The germline gives CDR1 SGHRS, CDR2 YFSETQ. The CDR3 region has the DNA TGCGCCAGCAGTTCAGGACAGAAACAAGAGACCCAGTACTTC. Translation gives CASSSGQKQETQYF.

J is TRBJ2-5 and V is TRBV19, with a weak D call TRBD1 (6 bases). V dropped 1 base and J dropped 4 bases, with 10 bases sitting between them. This CDR3 is 14 amino acids long. Germline lookup yields CDR1 LNHDA and CDR2 SQIVND (reference sequence). CDR3 residues: CASSIGPGAETQYF. For the CDR3, the DNA is TGTGCCAGTAGTATAGGGCCAGGGGCAGAGACCCAGTACTTC.

This clonotype was observed a handful of times. This chain joins TRBV21-1 and TRBJ1-4; the D call in the table, TRBD1, was not verified against the DNA. TRBV21-1 is assigned pseudogene status. CDR3 length: 16 residues. CDR3 residues: CASSAGQENFNEKLFF. The CDR3, as DNA: TGTGCCAGCAGCGCCGGACAGGAAAATTTTAATGAAAAACTGTTTTTT.

The gene calls are TRBV7-2 and TRBJ1-2; TRBD1 matches 7 bases. V was pared by 2 bases and J by 3 bases, with 6 bases of the junction left unmatched. This CDR3 contains 15 residues. CDR1 and CDR2 from the germline V gene are SGHTA and FQGNSA. The CDR3 is CASSLTQGVDYGYTF. The DNA for the CDR3 is TGTGCCAGCAGCTTAACTCAGGGGGTGGACTATGGCTACACCTTC.

This clonotype turned up a few times. This chain uses TRBV10-3 with TRBJ2-5, with a weak D call TRBD1 (7 bases). CDR1 and CDR2 (germline): ENHRY, SYGVKD. Trimming shortened V by 3 bases and J by 5 bases, and 13 bases separated the two germline ends. There are 14 residues in the CDR3. The CDR3, as DNA: TGTGCCATCAGTGACAGGGGGGCATCGGAGACCCAGTACTTC. This gives the protein CAISDRGASETQYF.

The genes are TRBV9 and TRBJ2-1; D possibly corresponds to TRBD1 (6 bases). Trimming took 3 bases from V and 9 from J, leaving 13 bases between them. The CDR3 consists of 13 residues. CDR1 and CDR2 from the germline V gene are SGDLS and YYNGEE. This chain's CDR3 is CASSGRQVVEQFF. The DNA for the CDR3 is TGTGCCAGCAGCGGCCGACAGGTCGTTGAGCAGTTCTTC. Using reference TRBV9 and TRBJ2-1 for the parts outside the CDR3, the full variable domain is DSGVTQTPKHLITATGQRVTLRCSPRSGDLSVYWYQQSLDQGLQFLIQYYNGEERAKGNILERFSAQQFPDLHSELNLSSLELGDSALYFCASSGRQVVEQFFGPGTRLTVL.

The table lists this clonotype with many counts. The chain combines TRBV12-3 or TRBV12-4 with TRBJ1-5; 8 positions match TRBD1. The CDR3 is 13 amino acids. The V segment lost 8 bases and the J segment 7 bases; nucleotides outside the gene matches: 7. DNA of the CDR3: TGTGCCAGCGCTCAGGGGGCATGGCAGCCCCAGCATTTT. Translation: CASAQGAWQPQHF.

This clonotype was recorded many times. The chain carries TRBV4-3 and TRBJ1-2, with D hard to call. Trimming shortened V by 2 bases and J by 2 bases, and 9 bases separated the two germline ends. This CDR3 region has 14 residues. Germline assignment: CDR1 LGHNA and CDR2 YSLEER. In DNA, the CDR3 is TGCGCCAGCAGCCAATGGGTGCGCAACTATGGCTACACCTTC. It encodes CASSQWVRNYGYTF.

This clonotype has a count of ten or more. V gene TRBV25-1 combines with J gene TRBJ2-1; D call uncertain. Deletions cut 4 bases from V and 4 bases from J, with 2 bases between. Germline CDR1 and CDR2: MGHDK and SYGVNS. The CDR3 is made up of 11 amino acids. DNA of the CDR3: TGTGCCAGCAGTGTTTACAATGAGCAGTTCTTC. The encoded protein is CASSVYNEQFF.

The chain couples TRBV4-3 to TRBJ1-5; D remains ambiguous. The CDR3 loop spans 14 amino acids. Germline CDR1 reads LGHNA; CDR2 reads YSLEER. Trimming took off 1 base at V and 5 bases at J, with 9 bases between the two ends. Here the CDR3 DNA reads TGCGCCAGCAGCCAAGGTCCGCAGTATCAGCCCCAGCATTTT. Translating gives CASSQGPQYQPQHF.